The rows below give T cell receptor beta chains drawn from one sample of a study of patients and donors after allogeneic stem cell transplantation. TCRdb processed the RT-PCR reads anew with MiXCR; each CDR3 protein has one entry. Of some 880,000 distinct CDR3 sequences listed, approximately 19% are singletons. Sequenced sample: blood, either unsorted or a sorted T cell fraction (not recorded which). Source of these receptors: a human donor who was either an allogeneic HSCT recipient or a stem cell or donor lymphocyte infusion donor (not recorded which). It is not recorded whose cells these are; they may come from a transplant donor. Both conserved end residues are part of each CDR3. A D gene is named only where the DNA matches it firmly. Expanded clones get a size class; other rows say once, few or many, or leave the size out.

D gene,J gene,V gene,clone size,CDR3 DNA,CDR3 protein
NA,TRBJ1-4,TRBV25-1,few,TGTGCCAGCAGTGAAAGAGCGGGCGAAAAACTGTTTTTT,CASSERAGEKLFF
NA,TRBJ1-1,TRBV4-1,NA,TGCGCCAGCAGCCAAAGGGAAGGAGGGAACACTGAAGCTTTCTTT,CASSQREGGNTEAFF
TRBD1,TRBJ2-7,TRBV29-1,few,TGCAGCGTTGCCCACGGGACAGGATCCTACGAGCAGTACTTC,CSVAHGTGSYEQYF
NA,TRBJ2-1,TRBV21-1,few,TGTGCCAGCAGCAAAGCGAAGCGGGGTTTCAATGAGCAGTTCTTC,CASSKAKRGFNEQFF
NA,TRBJ2-2,TRBV12-3/TRBV12-4,many,TGTGCCAGCAGTTCCTTTAGCGGAAGCACCGGGGAGCTGTTTTTT,CASSSFSGSTGELFF
NA,TRBJ1-1,TRBV5-1,few,TGCGCCAGCCAGGACCAGGGTATCAGCACTGAAGCTTTCTTT,CASQDQGISTEAFF
NA,TRBJ2-7,TRBV5-1,NA,TGCGCCAGCAAAGTTCTAGCAACAAGTTACGAGCAGTACTTC,CASKVLATSYEQYF
NA,TRBJ1-5,TRBV12-3/TRBV12-4,many,TGTGCCAGCAGTTCACCCGGGGTTGGGGGCTCTCAGCCCCAGCATTTT,CASSSPGVGGSQPQHF
NA,TRBJ2-7,TRBV7-9,few,TGTGCCAGCAGCCCCGTGGGGAGGGGGCCTACCTACGAGCAGTACTTC,CASSPVGRGPTYEQYF
NA,TRBJ2-7,TRBV5-1,NA,TGCGCCAGCGGGACGCCCCCCTACGAGCAGTACTTC,CASGTPPYEQYF
TRBD2,TRBJ2-2,TRBV12-3/TRBV12-4,few,TGTGCCAGCAGTATAGGGACTAGCGGGACCAACACCGGGGAGCTGTTTTTT,CASSIGTSGTNTGELFF
TRBD2,TRBJ2-7,TRBV2,NA,TGTGCCAGCAGTGGACTACCGGGACTAGCGGGATCCTCCTACGAGCAGTACTTC,CASSGLPGLAGSSYEQYF